One and the same sample provided the 20 T cell receptor beta chains below, sequenced in a study of tumor and adjacent non-tumor tissue in lung cancer. No cell sorting was done before RNA was extracted from the tissue. This non-tumor lung sample came from over 3 cm beyond the tumor edge. A modified ARM-PCR protocol with three rounds of nested PCR amplified TCRbeta. TCRdb redid the calling of the multiplex PCR reads with MiXCR, one entry per CDR3 protein. The table records approximately 100,000 distinct CDR3 sequences, about 63% of them present only once. Specimen: distant non-tumor lung tissue. These receptors all stem from a man aged 55 to 70 with non-small cell lung cancer.

The J gene is TRBJ2-1, the V gene TRBV6-6, with D perhaps TRBD1 (5 bases). V shed 5 bases and J shed 8 bases, with 16 bases lying between them. The CDR3 contains 14 residues. Germline V gene sequence: CDR1 MNHNY, CDR2 SVGAGI (reference sequence). The CDR3 DNA reads TGTGCCAGCAGTCCGAGGACATGGTCTGATGAGCAGTTCTTC. This sequence encodes CASSPRTWSDEQFF.

This clonotype was detected only a few times. An end of the junction differs from the germline gene, which may be a read error. The J gene is TRBJ1-2, the V gene TRBV20-1, with TRBD1 as a possible D gene (6 bases). The CDR3 totals 13 residues. CDR1 DFQATT and CDR2 SNEGSKA come from the germline V gene (reference sequence). The CDR3, as DNA: TGCAGTGCTTTGAAGGGGGGGGCCTATGGCAACACCTTC. Protein: CSALKGGAYGNTF.

The rearrangement uses TRBV20-1 and TRBJ2-7; 8 bases are a match to TRBD2. CDR3 length equals 14 residues. J lost 6 bases, V lost 1 base, and 8 bases had no gene match. CDR1 and CDR2 from the germline V gene are DFQATT and SNEGSKA (reference sequence). Written as DNA, the CDR3 is TGCAGTGCTAGAGGTAGTAGCGGGACTTTCGAGCAGTACTTC. Translation gives CSARGSSGTFEQYF.

This clonotype was observed at least ten times. The V gene is TRBV20-1, the J gene TRBJ1-1; 11 bases align to TRBD1. Trimming took 5 bases from V and 0 from J; bases not matched to a gene: 8. CDR1 and CDR2 from the germline V gene are DFQATT and SNEGSKA (reference sequence). The CDR3 contains 16 residues. The CDR3 sequence is CSAHGQGALMNTEAFF. DNA for the CDR3: TGCAGTGCTCATGGACAGGGGGCTCTAATGAACACTGAAGCTTTCTTT.

In regard to this clonotype: Compared with germline, one end of the junction differs, possibly owing to a read error. V is TRBV12-3 or TRBV12-4 and J is TRBJ2-1; D unresolved. The CDR3 has 12 amino acids. This chain's CDR3 is CTSSLRSREQFF. DNA of the CDR3: TGTACCAGCAGCCTCCGTAGCAGGGAGCAGTTCTTC.

A note on this clonotype: This may come from a read error, since a much larger clone is one base off. The V gene is TRBV4-2, the J gene TRBJ2-5, with D perhaps matching TRBD2 (7 bases). CDR1 is LGHNA, CDR2 YNFKEQ, per germline. The CDR3 has 16 amino acids. The CDR3 DNA follows: TGTGCCAACAGCCAAGTTCGCGGGGGCCCCCAAGAGACCCAGTACTTC. Translation gives CANSQVRGGPQETQYF.

This clonotype was detected a few times. Because the CDR3 is missing its conserved closing phenylalanine or tryptophan, this is likely a read error. The chain uses TRBV4-3 and TRBJ1-2, with 7 bases aligning to TRBD1. The V gene's germline CDR1 is LGHNA and CDR2 YSLEER. This CDR3 is 14 amino acids long. CDR3 DNA sequence: TGTGCCAGCAGCCCGACAGGGAACGACTATGGCTACACCATC. It codes for CASSPTGNDYGYTI.

This clonotype was seen ten or more times. The chain couples TRBV11-2 to TRBJ2-7, with 9 bases aligning to TRBD1. V trimming: 1 base; J trimming: 10 bases; junction bases outside the gene matches: 11. The germline gives CDR1 SGHAT, CDR2 FQNNGV. The CDR3 loop spans 15 amino acids. The CDR3: CASSLGGQGLARQYF. In DNA form, the CDR3 reads TGTGCCAGCAGCTTAGGGGGACAGGGTCTCGCTCGTCAGTACTTC. Combining the CDR3 with reference TRBV11-2 and TRBJ2-7 gives the whole variable domain EAGVAQSPRYKIIEKRQSVAFWCNPISGHATLYWYQQILGQGPKLLIQFQNNGVVDDSQLPKDRFSAERLKGVDSTLKIQPAKLEDSAVYLCASSLGGQGLARQYFGPGTRLTVT.

The table lists this clonotype with a few counts. V gene TRBV11-2 combines with J gene TRBJ1-1; the D is unclear. The CDR3 is made up of 15 amino acids. Germline V lookup: CDR1 SGHAT, CDR2 FQNNGV. V lost 3 bases to trimming and J lost 1 base, with 12 bases between them. This CDR3 is CASSFANSRNTEAFF. CDR3 bases: TGTGCCAGCAGCTTCGCCAATTCAAGGAACACTGAAGCTTTCTTT.

As for this clonotype: A much more abundant neighbour one base away suggests this may be a read error. In nucleotides, the CDR3 is TGCAGTGCCTCTGACGGGGACAACGGGGAGCTGTTTTTT. It is translated as CSASDGDNGELFF. V usage is TRBV20-1 and J usage is TRBJ2-2, with D possibly matching TRBD1 (6 bases). Trimming removed 6 bases at V and 7 bases at J, with 15 bases between. Germline CDR1 reads DFQATT; CDR2 reads SNEGSKA (reference sequence). CDR3 length equals 13 residues.

This clonotype was recorded at least ten times. The gene calls are TRBV6-1 and TRBJ2-1; possibly TRBD2 for D (5 bases). V was clipped by 1 base and J by 5 bases, with 15 bases between them. Germline V lookup: CDR1 MNHNS, CDR2 SASEGT. The CDR3 extends over 16 amino acids. The CDR3 sequence is CASSEDGWRIDNEQFF. Here the CDR3 DNA reads TGTGCCAGCAGTGAAGATGGGTGGAGGATCGACAATGAGCAGTTCTTC.

This clonotype was seen only once. As the CDR3 is not closed by the conserved phenylalanine or tryptophan, this likely results from a read error. The chain recombines TRBV20-1 with TRBJ2-4, with a tentative D call TRBD2 (6 bases). The CDR3 covers 15 residues. Germline assignment: CDR1 DFQATT and CDR2 SNEGSKA (reference sequence). As DNA, the CDR3 is TGCAGTTCTAGAGGGGACTCGTTTCGGGGAAACATTCAGTACCTC. Its protein product is CSSRGDSFRGNIQYL.

CDR3 DNA sequence: TGTGCCAGCAGTGACCAGGTTAATTCTGGAAACACCATATATTTT. Residues: CASSDQVNSGNTIYF. This rearrangement joins TRBV6-1 to TRBJ1-3, with D unclear. Germline V lookup: CDR1 MNHNS, CDR2 SASEGT. Between the trimmed V and J ends, which lost 3 bases and 1 base, there was a span of 10 bases. The CDR3 sequence is 15 residues long.

As concerns this clonotype: Germline is not matched at one junction end, which may reflect a read error. The gene calls are TRBV5-1 and TRBJ2-7, with 9 positions matching TRBD2. CDR1 and CDR2 (germline): SGHRS, YFSETQ. This CDR3 spans 16 amino acids. The CDR3: CASSLGGASGEVEQNF. The CDR3 bases are TGCGCCAGCAGCTTGGGAGGGGCTAGCGGGGAGGTTGAGCAGAACTTC.

The chain uses TRBV2 and TRBJ1-2, with D perhaps matching TRBD1 (5 bases). V gave up 3 bases and J gave up 4 bases, with 9 bases separating them. This CDR3 contains 13 residues. Germline values: CDR1 SNHLY, CDR2 FYNNEI. The CDR3 loop is CASSETVTYGYTF. The CDR3 region has the DNA TGTGCCAGCAGTGAGACAGTGACCTATGGCTACACCTTC.

For this clonotype: One end of the junction varies from germline; a read error may be responsible. V is TRBV7-9 and J is TRBJ2-3; 11 bases are shared with TRBD2. Germline-derived CDR1 and CDR2 are SEHNR and FQNEAQ (reference sequence). The CDR3 extends over 17 amino acids. The DNA of the CDR3 is TGTGCCAGCAGCTCCTATAGCGGGGGGGTTAGCATAGATACGCAGTATTTT. Its protein is CASSSYSGGVSIDTQYF.

To note about this clonotype: A much bigger clone sits one base away, suggesting this may be a read error. V and J are TRBV12-3 or TRBV12-4 and TRBJ2-7, with a tentative D call TRBD1 (6 bases). The CDR3 covers 15 residues. The CDR3 protein is CANSLERTATYEQYF. The CDR3 DNA reads TGTGCCAACAGTTTAGAAAGGACAGCAACCTACGAGCAGTACTTC.

Points on this clonotype: Relative to the germline gene, one junction end is altered; a read error may explain this. The chain combines TRBV11-1 with TRBJ2-2; 7 bases are a match to TRBD2. Germline assignment: CDR1 SGHAT and CDR2 FQDESV (reference sequence). The CDR3 runs to 16 residues. CDR3 sequence reads: CASSLGRGSNTGELFF. The CDR3 DNA reads as TGTGCAAGCAGCTTAGGGAGGGGCTCAAACACCGGGGAGCTGTTTTTT.

About this clonotype: A much more abundant neighbour one base away suggests this may be a read error. No conserved phenylalanine or tryptophan ends this CDR3, so it is likely a read error. The chain recombines TRBV6-2 or TRBV6-3 with TRBJ1-5; D not resolved. Trimming stripped 2 bases from V and 10 bases from J, with 15 bases between. The length of the CDR3 is 14 residues. Germline CDR1 and CDR2: MNHEY and SVGEGT. Written as DNA, the CDR3 is TGTGCCAGCAGTTACGCGGCAGTTCAAACCCCCCAGCATTCT. Translation gives CASSYAAVQTPQHS.

This clonotype has only a few counts. The chain recombines TRBV30 with TRBJ2-7; 7 bases are shared with TRBD2. Germline V gene sequence: CDR1 GTSNPN, CDR2 SVGIG (reference sequence). The CDR3 length is 14 residues. V lost 3 bases and J lost 5; bases outside the gene matches: 10. DNA of the CDR3: TGTGCCTGGAGCCCTACCTCAGCGGGGCACGAGCAGTACTTC. Amino acid sequence: CAWSPTSAGHEQYF. The full variable domain, rest sourced from reference TRBV30 and TRBJ2-7, is SQTIHQWPATLVQPVGSPLSLECTVEGTSNPNLYWYRQAAGRGLQLLFYSVGIGQISSEVPQNLSASRPQDRQFILSSKKLLLSDSGFYLCAWSPTSAGHEQYFGPGTRLTVT.